Listed below are T cell receptor beta chains from one sample, sequenced in a study of T cells in Graves' hyperthyroidism and ophthalmopathy. TCRdb ran MiXCR on the multiplex PCR reads and lists one entry per CDR3 protein. The sample holds a few hundred thousand distinct CDR3 sequences; more than 15% are singletons and the top ten take 25% to 35%. Sequencing was carried out using blood. The receptors were gathered from a woman under 30 with Graves' hyperthyroidism that later progressed to Graves' ophthalmopathy. The CDR3 runs from the conserved cysteine through the conserved F or W. A D gene is named only where the DNA matches it firmly. Expanded clones get a size class; other rows say once, few or many, or leave the size out.

v_call	clone_size	d_call	j_call	cdr3_nt	cdr3_aa
TRBV28	many	NA	TRBJ2-7	TGTGCCAGCAGGGACTACCAATCCTACGAGCAGTACTTC	CASRDYQSYEQYF
TRBV6-1	NA	TRBD1	TRBJ1-6	TGTGCCAGCAGGCAGACCGGGACAGGGAATTCACCCCTCCACTTT	CASRQTGTGNSPLHF
TRBV5-5	many	TRBD1	TRBJ2-1	TGTGCCAGCAGCTCAAACCCCCGGGACAGGATTTACAATGAGCAGTTCTTC	CASSSNPRDRIYNEQFF
TRBV5-1	NA	NA	TRBJ1-4	TGTGCCAGCAGCGGGTGGGGCTCAACTAATGAAAAACTGTTTTTT	CASSGWGSTNEKLFF
TRBV12-3/TRBV12-4	many	TRBD1	TRBJ2-7	TGTGCCAGCAGTTTTGGGGACAGGGGGCGCGACTACGAGCAGTACTTC	CASSFGDRGRDYEQYF
TRBV13	many	NA	TRBJ2-1	TGTGCCAGCAGCCCCAGCCTAGCCCAATACAATGAGCAGTTCTTC	CASSPSLAQYNEQFF
TRBV28	many	TRBD1	TRBJ1-2	TGTGCCAGCAGGTCCCCCCCCGGGACAGGGGCCCACTCCCGCTACTATGGCTACACCTTC	CASRSPPGTGAHSRYYGYTF
TRBV12-3/TRBV12-4	many	TRBD2	TRBJ2-7	TGTGCCAGCGAGTCGGGACTAGCGGGGGGGTACGAGCAGTACTTC	CASESGLAGGYEQYF
TRBV9	few	TRBD2	TRBJ2-3	TGTGCCAGCAGCAATAGCGGGTATAGCACAGATACGCAGTATTTT	CASSNSGYSTDTQYF
TRBV10-3	many	TRBD2	TRBJ2-1	TGTGCCTCTGACGCCGACGGGAGGGGCGATGAGCAGTTCTTC	CASDADGRGDEQFF
TRBV12-3/TRBV12-4	NA	TRBD1	TRBJ2-4	TGTGCCAGCAGTATCGACAGGGCGGGCATTCAGTACTTC	CASSIDRAGIQYF
TRBV3-1	many	TRBD2	TRBJ2-3	TGTGCCAGCAGCCCGAGCGGGAGAGAAGATACGCAGTATTTT	CASSPSGREDTQYF
TRBV7-2	few	TRBD2	TRBJ2-3	TGTGCCAGCAGCCGGACTAGCGGGAGAGCGAAAGATACGCAGTATTTT	CASSRTSGRAKDTQYF
TRBV6-2/TRBV6-3	many	NA	TRBJ2-1	TGTGCCAGCTCGGAGTCCCCTTTCAGCAATGAGCAGTTCTTC	CASSESPFSNEQFF
TRBV6-6	few	NA	TRBJ2-3	TGTGCCAGCAGTTACTCGGCCGAGGTAGATACGCAGTATTTT	CASSYSAEVDTQYF
TRBV2	NA	NA	TRBJ1-2	TGTGCCAGCAGAATGGAGACGTCCTACTATGGCTACACCTTC	CASRMETSYYGYTF
TRBV15	many	TRBD1	TRBJ2-7	TGTGCCACCACTCGGTGGACAGGGGCAAAGTACGAGCAGTACTTC	CATTRWTGAKYEQYF
TRBV6-2/TRBV6-3	many	TRBD1	TRBJ1-1	TGTGCCAGCAGTAGGGGGACAGGGTTAACTGAAGCTTTCTTT	CASSRGTGLTEAFF
TRBV30	many	NA	TRBJ2-2	TGTGCCTGGAGTGTAGCTTCGCATCGGGACACCGGGGAGCTGTTTTTT	CAWSVASHRDTGELFF
TRBV7-2	NA	NA	TRBJ2-7	TGTGCCAGCAGCTATCGGTCAATGGGGACCTACGAGCAGTACTTC	CASSYRSMGTYEQYF
TRBV6-1	few	TRBD1	TRBJ1-2	TGTGCCAGCACTGTCCCGGGACAGGGAATGACGGATGGCTACACCTTC	CASTVPGQGMTDGYTF
TRBV3-1	many	NA	TRBJ1-1	TGTGCCAGCAGCCAGGGGCAGTTCACTGAAGCTTTCTTT	CASSQGQFTEAFF
TRBV9	NA	TRBD2	TRBJ2-1	TGTGCCAGCAGCGGAGCGGGAGGGCCTAGGATACTACAAAGCAATGAGCAGTTCTTC	CASSGAGGPRILQSNEQFF
TRBV3-1	many	TRBD1	TRBJ2-7	TGTGCCAGCAGCCAAGATGGGGGACAGGGTCAAGAGCAGTACTTC	CASSQDGGQGQEQYF
TRBV6-1	few	NA	TRBJ1-3	TGTGCCAGCAGTGCAGGGATTTACTCTGGAAACACCATATATTTT	CASSAGIYSGNTIYF
TRBV5-6	NA	TRBD1	TRBJ1-4	TGTGCCAGCAGCTTGAAATGGACAGGGAAAACTAATGAAGAACTGTTTTTT	CASSLKWTGKTNEELFF
TRBV28	few	TRBD1	TRBJ1-3	TGTGCCAGCGGACAGGGAGGGAACACCATATATTTT	CASGQGGNTIYF
TRBV7-9	NA	TRBD2	TRBJ2-3	TGTGCCAGCAGCTTAGTATTGGTCCGGGAGGGAAGAGGCACAGATACGCAGTATTTT	CASSLVLVREGRGTDTQYF
TRBV18	few	NA	TRBJ2-5	TGTGCCAGCTCACCACCACCCCTATCAAAGACAGCGCAAGAGACCCAGTACTTC	CASSPPPLSKTAQETQYF
TRBV20-1	many	NA	TRBJ2-3	TGCAGTGCTAGAGTGTGGGTGACAGATACGCAGTATTTT	CSARVWVTDTQYF
TRBV9	few	NA	TRBJ2-7	TGTGCCAGCAGCGGGGTCTCCTACGAGCAGTACTTC	CASSGVSYEQYF
TRBV27	NA	TRBD2	TRBJ2-1	TGTGCCAGCAGTTCCGGGACTAGCGGGAGGGGGCATGAGCAGTTCTTC	CASSSGTSGRGHEQFF
TRBV20-1	many	NA	TRBJ1-5	TGCAGTGCTAGACCAGGGGAGATCAGCAATCAGCCCCAGCATTTT	CSARPGEISNQPQHF
TRBV5-1	many	TRBD1	TRBJ2-3	TGCGCCAGCAGCTCTACCTATGACAGGGCCAGAGGTACGCAGTATTTT	CASSSTYDRARGTQYF
TRBV10-3	NA	NA	TRBJ2-1	TGTGCCACCCGGGAATCCCTGCATGAGCAGTTCTTC	CATRESLHEQFF
TRBV7-9	few	NA	TRBJ2-7	TGTGCCAGCAGCTTAGCTTTCTTCGGGGGAGCGGGTTCCTACGAGCAGTACTTC	CASSLAFFGGAGSYEQYF
TRBV18	NA	NA	TRBJ1-1	TGTGCCAGCTCACCGCTTCTTGGTGCCGAAGCTTTCTTT	CASSPLLGAEAFF
TRBV5-6	few	NA	TRBJ2-3	TGTGCCAGCAGTATCACAGATCTGGTGACAGATACGCAGTATTTT	CASSITDLVTDTQYF
TRBV11-3	few	TRBD1	TRBJ2-1	TGTGCCAGCAGTTCCGACAGGGGAAGTTGGAATGAGCAGTTCTTC	CASSSDRGSWNEQFF
TRBV19	NA	TRBD1	TRBJ1-1	TGTGCCAGTAGTATCGGGGACAGATCTGAAGCTTTCTTT	CASSIGDRSEAFF
TRBV27	few	TRBD2	TRBJ2-5	TGTGCCAGCAGTTTATCCCCTAGCGGGGGGACCCAGTACTTC	CASSLSPSGGTQYF
TRBV20-1	few	TRBD2	TRBJ2-5	TGCAGTGCTAGAGTTACTAGCGGAGGCTGGGAGACCCAGTACTTC	CSARVTSGGWETQYF
TRBV9	NA	NA	TRBJ1-1	TGTGCCAGCAGCGTAGCTGGGAAGGGGAACACTGAAGCTTTCTTT	CASSVAGKGNTEAFF
TRBV7-9	many	TRBD1	TRBJ1-4	TGTGCCAGCAGCCTGATGGGGACAGCCCCTAATGAAAAACTGTTTTTT	CASSLMGTAPNEKLFF
TRBV19	once	NA	TRBJ2-2	TGTGCCAGTAGTATAAGGACCGGGGAGCTGTTTTTT	CASSIRTGELFF
TRBV29-1	many	TRBD1	TRBJ2-7	TGCAGCGCCGGAGAGGGACAGGGACTGACGCGGAACGAGCAGTACTTC	CSAGEGQGLTRNEQYF
TRBV27	many	NA	TRBJ2-3	TGTGCCAGCAGTTTATCGTCAGGGCTCAGAGATACGCAGTATTTT	CASSLSSGLRDTQYF
TRBV7-2	NA	NA	TRBJ2-1	TGTGCCAGCAGCTTAGCGCTAGCGGAGCAGTTCTTC	CASSLALAEQFF
TRBV27	many	NA	TRBJ2-2	TGTGCCAGCAGTTTATCTCCCCGGACCGGGGAGCTGTTTTTT	CASSLSPRTGELFF
TRBV30	NA	TRBD2	TRBJ2-1	TGTGCCTGGAGGGGGACTAGCGGGAGCTACAATGAGCAGTTCTTC	CAWRGTSGSYNEQFF
TRBV30	many	NA	TRBJ1-4	TGTGCCGCCCAGGGGAATACTAATGAAAAACTGTTTTTT	CAAQGNTNEKLFF
TRBV7-9	many	NA	TRBJ2-5	TGTGCCAGCAGCTTAGCCAGGGAGGAGACCCAGTACTTC	CASSLAREETQYF